This entry concerns a single T cell receptor (beta chain). The antigen remains unidentified. T cells were sequenced at a targeted depth of 1 in 200,000 to 1 in 1 million. TCRdb's copy holds only in-frame clones and misses some; the assay was immunoSEQ multiplex PCR. There are approximately 130,000 clones in the sample; less than 90% occur only once, and roughly 3.3% lies in the top ten. These data originate in a study of cytotoxic CD8 clonotypes in ibrutinib-treated CLL. Overall study: Partial responders about 25, complete 2; around twelve progressed and about 14 stayed in remission by median approximately 64 months. Mean yields were approximately 250,000 productive templates and around 98,000 productive rearrangements per sample.

CDR1 SEHNR and CDR2 FQNEAQ come from the germline V gene (reference sequence). The CDR3 is 15 residues long. Trimming pared 4 bases from V and 0 bases from J, leaving 12 bases between. The study's findings and limits: At progression, clonality fell back toward baseline after rising at ibrutinib response.

The receptor was isolated from a human donor with chronic lymphocytic leukemia. The rearrangement uses TRBV7-9 and TRBJ1-1; no clear D. The sequencing used PBMCs, collected after 24 months of ibrutinib treatment. The CDR3 loop reads CASSSLGNMNTEAFF. CDR3 sequence (DNA): TGTGCCAGCAGCTCTTTGGGGAATATGAACACTGAAGCTTTCTTT. The full variable domain, in which reference TRBV7-9 and TRBJ1-1 provide the parts outside the CDR3, is DTGVSQNPRHKITKRGQNVTFRCDPISEHNRLYWYRQTLGQGPEFLTYFQNEAQLEKSRLLSDRFSAERPKGSFSTLEIQRTEQGDSAMYLCASSSLGNMNTEAFFGQGTRLTVV.